One and the same sample provided the 2 T cell receptor beta chains below, sequenced in a study of CD8+ T cells in alopecia areata. Treatment denoted: oral pan-JAK inhibitor, 5-10 mg twice daily. Reverse transcription of extracted RNA yielded cDNA, which provided the sequencing template. The assay was immunoSEQ multiplex PCR, and TCRdb's table has in-frame clones only and misses some. This sample carries a few hundred thousand clones, 60% of them seen once, and the ten largest clones take roughly 0.88%. This specimen consisted of CD4+ T cells sorted from blood, obtained around week 53, from a patient treated with tofacitinib. All receptors derive from a human donor with alopecia areata.

The V call is TRBV5-1, the J call TRBJ2-5, with TRBD2 matching over 7 bases. CDR3 length: 17 amino acids. Germline assignment: CDR1 SGHRS and CDR2 YFSETQ. The trim removed 4 bases at V and 0 bases at J, leaving 12 bases unmatched. The CDR3 sequence: CASSPVSSGHYQETQYF. The CDR3 DNA reads as TGCGCCAGCAGCCCCGTTAGTAGCGGGCACTACCAAGAGACCCAGTACTTC.

The DNA for the CDR3 is TGCAGCGGGGGACAGACCGCCTACGAGCAGTACTTC. It yields the protein CSGGQTAYEQYF. This chain connects TRBV29-1 to TRBJ2-7; 7 bases align to TRBD1. The ends lost 7 bases at V and 2 bases at J; junction bases unmatched: 5. The CDR3 is 12 amino acids. Per the germline V gene, CDR1 is SQVTM and CDR2 is ANQGSEA.